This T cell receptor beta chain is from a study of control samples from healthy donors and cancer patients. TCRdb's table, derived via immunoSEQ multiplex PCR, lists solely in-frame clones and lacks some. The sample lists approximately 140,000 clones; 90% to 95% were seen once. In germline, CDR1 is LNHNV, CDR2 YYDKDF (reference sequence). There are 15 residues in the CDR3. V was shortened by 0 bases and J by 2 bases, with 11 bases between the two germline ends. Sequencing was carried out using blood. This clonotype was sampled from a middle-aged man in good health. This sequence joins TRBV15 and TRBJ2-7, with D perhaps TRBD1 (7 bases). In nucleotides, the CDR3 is TGTGCCACCAGCAGAGAAACAGGGGAGGCCTACGAGCAGTACTTC. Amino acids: CATSRETGEAYEQYF.